This TCR beta chain was observed in a study of cytomegalovirus exposure and HLA in healthy donors. Worth noting for this clone: As yet, its antigen is unknown.

Germline CDR1 is MNHNY and CDR2 is SVGAGI (reference sequence). The CDR3 sequence is 15 residues long. V gave up 5 bases and J gave up 5 bases; unmatched junction bases: 8. Overall study findings and caveats: What a later analysis showed was that several of the most significant clusters appeared linked to common viral pathogens. Indistinguishability led to the exclusion of some V segments, TRBV6-2 and TRBV6-3 included.

Vbeta (60) and Jbeta (13) primers were used in the PCR. Some clones are missing from TCRdb's copy, which holds only in-frame ones; the method was immunoSEQ multiplex PCR. This sample contains about 140,000 clones. This receptor was obtained from a male donor in good health and CMV-seronegative. The V and J genes are TRBV6-6 and TRBJ1-5; 8 bases match TRBD1. Specimen: PBMCs. CDR3 in DNA: TGTGCCAGCAGTCCTAGGGACAGGCTGGATCAGCCCCAGCATTTT. The encoded protein is CASSPRDRLDQPQHF.